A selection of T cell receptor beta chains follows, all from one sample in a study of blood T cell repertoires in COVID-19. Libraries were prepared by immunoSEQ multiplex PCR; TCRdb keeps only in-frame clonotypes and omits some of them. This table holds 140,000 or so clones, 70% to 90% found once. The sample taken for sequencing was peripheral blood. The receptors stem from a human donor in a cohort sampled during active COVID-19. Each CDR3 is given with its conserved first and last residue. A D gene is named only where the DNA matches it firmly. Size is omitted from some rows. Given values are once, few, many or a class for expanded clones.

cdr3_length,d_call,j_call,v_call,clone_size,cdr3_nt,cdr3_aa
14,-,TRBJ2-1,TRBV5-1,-,TGCGCCAGCAGTCCCCAGACTCCCTACAATGAGCAGTTCTTC,CASSPQTPYNEQFF
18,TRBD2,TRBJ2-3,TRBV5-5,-,TGTGCCAGCAGCTTGGAACTAGCGGGGGGCCCTCGCCAGGGTACGCAGTATTTT,CASSLELAGGPRQGTQYF
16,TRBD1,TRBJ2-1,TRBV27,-,TGTGCCAGCAGTTTATTGGCCGGGACAGGGCCGTATGAGCAGTTCTTC,CASSLLAGTGPYEQFF
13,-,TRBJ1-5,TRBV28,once,TGTGCCAGCAGGCAGGGGAGCTCTCAGCCCCAGCATTTT,CASRQGSSQPQHF
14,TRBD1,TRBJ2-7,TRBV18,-,TGTGCCAGCTCACCTCGACAGGGGGACTACGAGCAGTACTTC,CASSPRQGDYEQYF
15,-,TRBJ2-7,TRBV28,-,TGTGCCAGCAGTTTAGCCACAGGGGGGGCCTACGAGCAGTACTTC,CASSLATGGAYEQYF
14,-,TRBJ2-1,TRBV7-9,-,TGTGCCAGCAGCCCAGCTGGGGCCCCGAATGAGCAGTTCTTC,CASSPAGAPNEQFF
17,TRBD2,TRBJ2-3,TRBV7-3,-,TGTGCCAGCAGCTTGACTAGCGGGGGGCTCTACACAGATACGCAGTATTTT,CASSLTSGGLYTDTQYF
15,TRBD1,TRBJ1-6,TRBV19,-,TGTGCCAGTAGTCCAAGACAGGGGTGGAATTCACCCCTCCACTTT,CASSPRQGWNSPLHF
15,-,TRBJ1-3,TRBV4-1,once,TGCGCCAGCAGTGACCGGGTCGACTCTGGAAACACCATATATTTT,CASSDRVDSGNTIYF
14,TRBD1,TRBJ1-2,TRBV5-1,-,TGCGCCAGCAGCCCACAGGGGGCCGGCTATGGCTACACCTTC,CASSPQGAGYGYTF
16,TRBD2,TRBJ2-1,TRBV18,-,TGTGCCAGCTCACCGGGGCTAGCGGGGGGGATGAATGAGCAGTTCTTC,CASSPGLAGGMNEQFF
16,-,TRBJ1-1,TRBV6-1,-,TGTGCCAGCAGTGAACCTGTAGGGAGAAAGGAAACTGAAGCTTTCTTT,CASSEPVGRKETEAFF
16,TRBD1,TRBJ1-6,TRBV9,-,TGTGCCAGCAGCATAGGACAGGGGGCCGGTAATTCACCCCTCCACTTT,CASSIGQGAGNSPLHF
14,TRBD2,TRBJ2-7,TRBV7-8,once,TGTGCCAGCAGCCTCGGGACTAGCGACTACGAGCAGTACTTC,CASSLGTSDYEQYF
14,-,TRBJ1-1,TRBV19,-,TGTGCCAGTGTTGAGGGTCGGGGTTACACTGAAGCTTTCTTT,CASVEGRGYTEAFF
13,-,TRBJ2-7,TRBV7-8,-,TGTGCCAGCAGCAGCTCCTACTTCTACGAGCAGTACTTC,CASSSSYFYEQYF
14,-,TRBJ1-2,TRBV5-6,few,TGTGCCAGCAGCAAGCTTCAGGTGAACTATGGCTACACCTTC,CASSKLQVNYGYTF
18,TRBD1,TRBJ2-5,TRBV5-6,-,TGTGCCAGCAGCGAGGGTGGGACAGGGGTCCCCCTCGACGAGACCCAGTACTTC,CASSEGGTGVPLDETQYF
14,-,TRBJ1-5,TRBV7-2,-,TGTGCCAGCAGCTTTTACAGGGATAGGCAGCCCCAGCATTTT,CASSFYRDRQPQHF
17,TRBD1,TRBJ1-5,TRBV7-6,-,TGTGCCAGCAGCTCTGAACCGGGACAGGGCCTTCCGCAGCCCCAGCATTTT,CASSSEPGQGLPQPQHF
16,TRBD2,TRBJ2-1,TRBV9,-,TGTGCCAGCAGCCCCGCCGGGGCGGGAGGTAACAATGAGCAGTTCTTC,CASSPAGAGGNNEQFF
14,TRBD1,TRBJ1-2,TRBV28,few,TGTGCCAGCAGCCCCGGACAGGGAAACTATGGCTACACCTTC,CASSPGQGNYGYTF
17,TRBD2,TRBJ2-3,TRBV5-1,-,TGCGCCAGCAGCTTGGCCGGGACTAGCGGGGGAACAGATACGCAGTATTTT,CASSLAGTSGGTDTQYF
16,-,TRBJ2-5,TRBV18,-,TGTGCCAGCTCACCACCGACTGGCCCTATCGCGGAGACCCAGTACTTC,CASSPPTGPIAETQYF
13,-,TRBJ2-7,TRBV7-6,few,TGTGCCAGCAGCTCCGTGGGAGACTACGAGCAGTACTTC,CASSSVGDYEQYF
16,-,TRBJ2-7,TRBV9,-,TGTGCCAGCAGCGTAGGGACTCTCCCACTAAACTACGAGCAGTACTTC,CASSVGTLPLNYEQYF
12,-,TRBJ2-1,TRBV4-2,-,TGTGCCAGCAGCCAAGGTAGTAATGAGCAGTTCTTC,CASSQGSNEQFF
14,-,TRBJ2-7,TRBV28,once,TGTGCCAGCAGTGGTGAGGGACATAGTTACGAGCAGTACTTC,CASSGEGHSYEQYF
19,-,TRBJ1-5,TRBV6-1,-,TGTGCCAGCAGTGAAGCGAGGCAGGGCAGGTTCAGTAGCAATCAGCCCCAGCATTTT,CASSEARQGRFSSNQPQHF